This TCR beta chain was found in a study of regulatory T cells in long-lasting Graves disease. The sample holds many counts of this clonotype. Its antigen is currently unknown. Study outcomes and limitations: Persistent patients shared more public clonotypes (about 2,900) than new patients (approximately 970).

Regarding time point: persistent/refractory GD, antithyroid drugs over 5 years with positive TRAb. From RNA extracted from PBMCs, the TCR library was made. Construction of the TCR beta libraries employed iRepertoire HTBI primers in conjunction with Arm-PCR of CDR3 regions. TCRdb ran MiXCR on the multiplex PCR reads and lists one entry per CDR3 protein. Of approximately 400,000 distinct CDR3 sequences in the sample, 23% were seen once. V was cut by 6 bases and J by 7 bases, with 18 bases left in between. This CDR3 spans 15 amino acids. The V gene is TRBV12-3 or TRBV12-4, the J gene TRBJ2-2; TRBD2 is a possible D gene (5 bases). This clonotype was obtained from a female donor with Graves disease. The sequencing used peripheral blood mononuclear cells (PBMCs), collected when the disease was refractory, from a patient treated with antithyroid drugs. Here the CDR3 DNA reads TGTGCCAGCAGCCCATTGCTCCGGGGAATCGGGGAGCTGTTTTTT. It codes for CASSPLLRGIGELFF.